This T cell receptor beta chain was identified during a study of control samples from healthy donors and cancer patients (dated by TCRdb to 2019 to 2021). Libraries were built with the immunoSEQ multiplex PCR assay. TCRdb retrieved this table from immuneACCESS and kept in-frame rearrangements only. Not all clones are present; in checked studies, unresolved V genes account for under half, and no reason is known for the remainder. The sample has 190,000 or so clones on record, roughly 93% of them singletons. Of the sample, about 1.6% falls within the top ten clones. For this clone: The antigen it binds to is not known. Base qualities are not provided; no much larger clone lies one nucleotide away.

The CDR3 has 15 amino acids, counting the end cysteine and phenylalanine. Only the CDR3 region is kept as DNA, spanning 45 bases read in frame from base 1. CDR1 WNHNN and CDR2 SYGVQD are derived from the germline V gene (reference sequence). V gives up 0 bases and J gives up 8 bases, and the segment between their germline ends measures 16 bases. Sequencing was done on a sample of blood. The TCR sequence derives from a man aged 18 to 30 in good health. This chain joins TRBV10-1 to TRBJ1-1, and perhaps TRBD1 as D gene, on 6 matching bases. The nucleotides are TGCGCCAGCAGTGAGTCGATGTGGGGGGCCGGAGAAGCTTTCTTT. Its protein product is CASSESMWGAGEAFF.